This T cell receptor (beta chain) emerged from a study of T cell changes during pregnancy in multiple sclerosis (dated by TCRdb to between 2019 and 2020). In the study overall: In women with multiple sclerosis, the researchers looked at how the T cell repertoire shifted as pregnancy progressed.

This clone occurred once. There is no known antigen for this receptor. It has no much larger one-base neighbor in the sample; base qualities were not kept. The library was generated by the immunoSEQ multiplex PCR assay. What TCRdb holds here is the immuneACCESS table cut down to in-frame rearrangements. Part of the clones is not present; checked against another copy, under half of the missing clones reflect an unresolved V gene, and the others are unexplained. The sample table records around 83,000 clones; about 89% of these occur just once. Clones ranked in the top ten supply approximately 0.45% of the sample. This sequence originates from a female donor with multiple sclerosis, enrolled in a pregnancy study. Specimen: CD4+ T cells from peripheral blood mononuclear cells, collected in the second trimester of pregnancy.

The CDR3 region has the sequence CASSEGGRSNQPQHF. The DNA sequence follows: TGTGCCAGCAGTGAGGGAGGGCGAAGCAATCAGCCCCAGCATTTT. The chain was built from TRBV2 and TRBJ1-5, with the D gene not clear enough to name. From its cysteine to its phenylalanine, the CDR3 spans 15 amino acids. The entry retains the CDR3 DNA only, 45 bases that are in frame from base 1. Trimming takes 3 bases from V and 1 base from J, and the germline ends sit 10 bases apart. The germline V gene gives CDR1 as SNHLY and CDR2 as FYNNEI.